This TCR beta chain originates from a study of shared clonotypes between healthy human individuals. General observations from the study: It was the few donors that limited the genetic and exposure-history diversity represented. Read depth was anticipated to influence clonotype sharing among donors.

Replicate sorted-subset PCRs were loaded with around 200 ng DNA, about 28,000 T cell genomes. The method was immunoSEQ multiplex PCR; TCRdb's version includes in-frame clones alone and lacks a portion of them. Here the sample spans 400,000 to 600,000 clones, approximately 94% being singletons. Participating donors were healthy, HIV-negative adults free of recent acute infections or vaccinations. On this clone itself: As yet, its antigen is unknown.

What was sequenced was naive CD4+ T cells sorted from blood. As for subset: CD45RA+ positively selected. The clonotype originates from a woman aged 30 to 39 in good health.

DNA for the CDR3: TGTGCCACCAGCAGAGATCACCGGGGGAAGGAGACCCAGTACTTC. Its protein product is CATSRDHRGKETQYF. This sequence joins TRBV15 and TRBJ2-5; perhaps TRBD2 as D (6 bases). The V and J ends lost 0 bases and 5 bases respectively, with 13 bases between them. The CDR3 has 15 residues. Germline CDR1 and CDR2: LNHNV and YYDKDF (reference sequence).